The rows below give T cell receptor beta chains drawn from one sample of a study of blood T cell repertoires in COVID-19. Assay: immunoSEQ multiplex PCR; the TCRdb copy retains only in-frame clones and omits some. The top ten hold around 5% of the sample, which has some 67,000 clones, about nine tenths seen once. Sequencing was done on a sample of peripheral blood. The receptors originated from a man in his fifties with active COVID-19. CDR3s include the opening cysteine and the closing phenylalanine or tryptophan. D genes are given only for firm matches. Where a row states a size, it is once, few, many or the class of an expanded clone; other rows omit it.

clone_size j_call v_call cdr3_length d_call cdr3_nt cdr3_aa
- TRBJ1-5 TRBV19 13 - TGTGCCAGTACCGGACACCCAGGCAAGCCCCAGCATTTT CASTGHPGKPQHF
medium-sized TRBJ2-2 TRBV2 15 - TGTGCCAGCAGTGAATCGGCGGTGAACACCGGGGAGCTGTTTTTT CASSESAVNTGELFF
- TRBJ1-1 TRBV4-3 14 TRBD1 TGCGCCAGCAGCCACGACAGGGCGAACACTGAAGCTTTCTTT CASSHDRANTEAFF
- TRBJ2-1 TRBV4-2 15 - TGTGCCAGCAGCCAAAGCCCAGCAACCTCGCGGGAGCAGTTCTTC CASSQSPATSREQFF
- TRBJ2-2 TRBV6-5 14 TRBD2 TGTGCCTCCCCGGGAGGATCGAACACCGGGGAGCTGTTTTTT CASPGGSNTGELFF
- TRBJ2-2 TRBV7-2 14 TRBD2 TGTGCCAGCAGCCAAAGCGGGGGCTCCGGGGAGCTGTTTTTT CASSQSGGSGELFF
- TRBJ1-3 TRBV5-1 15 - TGCGCCAGCAGCCTAGGACTAACCTCTGGAAACACCATATATTTT CASSLGLTSGNTIYF
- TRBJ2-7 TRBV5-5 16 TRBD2 TGTGCCAGCAGCTTGGGAGTACGGCTAGCGGGAAACGAGCAGTACTTC CASSLGVRLAGNEQYF
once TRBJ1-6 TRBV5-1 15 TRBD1 TGCGCCAGCAAGATAGGACAGGGGAACAATTCACCCCTCCACTTT CASKIGQGNNSPLHF
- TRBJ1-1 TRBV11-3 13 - TGTGCCAGCAGCTTAATATTTAACACTGAAGCTTTCTTT CASSLIFNTEAFF
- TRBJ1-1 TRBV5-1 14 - TGCGCCAGCAGCTTGACGGGGATGAACACTGAAGCTTTCTTT CASSLTGMNTEAFF
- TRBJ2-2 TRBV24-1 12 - TGTGCCACCAGTGATTTTAACAGCAGGCTGTTTTTT CATSDFNSRLFF
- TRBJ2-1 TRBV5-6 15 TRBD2 TGTGCCAGCAGCTCCAAGGCACTAGCGATGAATGAGCAGTTCTTC CASSSKALAMNEQFF
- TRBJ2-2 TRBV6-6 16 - TGTGCCAGCAGTTCTATTCTCCAGGGAAACACCGGGGAGCTGTTTTTT CASSSILQGNTGELFF
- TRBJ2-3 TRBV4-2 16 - TGTGCCAGCAGCCCACCGGGACTCCTTTCTACAGATACGCAGTATTTT CASSPPGLLSTDTQYF
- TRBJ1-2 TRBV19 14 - TGTGCCAGTATTTCTTCACAGGGTACCTATGGCTACACCTTC CASISSQGTYGYTF
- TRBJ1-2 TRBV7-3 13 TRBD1 TGTGCCAGCAGCCCGGGACAGGGCTCTGGCTACACCTTC CASSPGQGSGYTF
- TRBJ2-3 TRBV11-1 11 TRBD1 TGTGCCAGCAGCTTAGCAGGGGGCCTGGGTTTT CASSLAGGLGF
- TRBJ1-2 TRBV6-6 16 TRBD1 TGTGCCAGCAGGAACTCCGGGACAGGGGGGAACTATGGCTACACCTTC CASRNSGTGGNYGYTF
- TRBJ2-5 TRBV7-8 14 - TGTGCCAGCAGCAATATCAGGGGAGTAGAGACCCAGTACTTC CASSNIRGVETQYF
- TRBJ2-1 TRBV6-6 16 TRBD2 TGTGCCAGCATTGCCCCAGACGGGAGGGCCTACAATGAGCAGTTCTTC CASIAPDGRAYNEQFF
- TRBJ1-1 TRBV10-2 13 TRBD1 TGCGCCGTCCGCTCAGGGGGCAACACTGAAGCTTTCTTT CAVRSGGNTEAFF
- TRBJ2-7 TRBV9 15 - TGTGCCAGCAGCCCAGATGGTTACGATGACTACGAGCAGTACTTC CASSPDGYDDYEQYF
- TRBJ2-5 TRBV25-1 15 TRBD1 TGTGCCAGCAGTGGGATTGACAGGGGTTGGGAGACCCAGTACTTC CASSGIDRGWETQYF
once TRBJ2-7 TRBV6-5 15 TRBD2 TGTGCCAGCAGCCCCCTTAGCGGGAGGCCCTACGAGCAGTACTTC CASSPLSGRPYEQYF
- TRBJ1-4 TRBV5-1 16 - TGCGCCAGCAGCTACGCCAGGGGCCACGTCGTTGAAAAACTGTTTTTT CASSYARGHVVEKLFF
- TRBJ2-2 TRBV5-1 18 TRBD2 TGCGCCAGCAGCTTGGAGCTAGCGGGAGTCCGGAACACCGGGGAGCTGTTTTTT CASSLELAGVRNTGELFF
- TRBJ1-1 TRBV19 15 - TGTGCCAGTAGTACCTTATGGGGAGGGAACACTGAAGCTTTCTTT CASSTLWGGNTEAFF
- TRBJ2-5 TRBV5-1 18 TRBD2 TGCGCCAGCAGCTTGTTGGCTAGCGGGAGAGGAAGGTCGAAGACCCAGTACTTC CASSLLASGRGRSKTQYF
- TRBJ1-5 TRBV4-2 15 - TGTGCCAGCAGCCAAGATCAGGTTTACGATCAGCCCCAGCATTTT CASSQDQVYDQPQHF
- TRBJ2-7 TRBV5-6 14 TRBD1 TGTGCCAGCAGCTTGGGACAGGGTAGTAACGAGCAGTACTTC CASSLGQGSNEQYF
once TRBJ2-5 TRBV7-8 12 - TGTGCCAGCAGCTCCCAATTAGAGACCCAGTACTTC CASSSQLETQYF
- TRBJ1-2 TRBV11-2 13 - TGTGCCAGCAGCTTACAACCGGTCGATGGCTACACCTTC CASSLQPVDGYTF
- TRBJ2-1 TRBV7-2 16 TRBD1 TGTGCCAGCACTCTAGACAGGGGGGGCTCCTACAATGAGCAGTTCTTC CASTLDRGGSYNEQFF
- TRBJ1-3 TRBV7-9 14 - TGTGCCAGCAGCCCCTGGAAGGAGCAAAACACCATATATTTT CASSPWKEQNTIYF
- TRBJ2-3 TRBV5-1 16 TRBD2 TGCGCCAGCAGCTTGAGACTAGCGGGAGAAGTAGATACGCAGTATTTT CASSLRLAGEVDTQYF
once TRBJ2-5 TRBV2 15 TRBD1 TGTGCCAGCGACCCAGGACAGGGGCGCGGGGAGACCCAGTACTTC CASDPGQGRGETQYF
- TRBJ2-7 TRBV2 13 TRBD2 TGTGCCAGCAGTGGCGGGGGAGTCTACGAGCAGTACTTC CASSGGGVYEQYF
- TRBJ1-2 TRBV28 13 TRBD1 TGTGCCAGCAACAGACGAGAGGGGGCTGGCTACACCTTC CASNRREGAGYTF
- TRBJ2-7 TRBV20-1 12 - TGCAGTGCTAGTCCCCATCACTACGAGCAGTACTTC CSASPHHYEQYF
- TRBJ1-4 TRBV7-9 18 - TGTGCCAGCAGCACCTGGCGGGACCAAGGGGTCGGTAATGAAAAACTGTTTTTT CASSTWRDQGVGNEKLFF
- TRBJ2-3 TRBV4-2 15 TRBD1 TGTGCCAGCAGCCTCACGGGACAGGGGTCCGATACGCAGTATTTT CASSLTGQGSDTQYF
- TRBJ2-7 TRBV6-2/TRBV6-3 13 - TGTGCCAGCAGCTTCGGGTTTTCCTACGAGCAGTACTTC CASSFGFSYEQYF
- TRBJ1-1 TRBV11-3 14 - TGTGCCAGCAGCTTAGGGAGATGGAACACTGAAGCTTTCTTT CASSLGRWNTEAFF
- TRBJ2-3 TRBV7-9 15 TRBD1 TGTGCCAGCAGCTTAGCTGGGACAGGGGCAGATACGCAGTATTTT CASSLAGTGADTQYF
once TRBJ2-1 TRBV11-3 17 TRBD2 TGTGCCAGCAGCCAGGGACTAGCGGGAGTGTCTTACAATGAGCAGTTCTTC CASSQGLAGVSYNEQFF
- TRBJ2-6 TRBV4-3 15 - TGCGCCAGCAGCCCGAAGGGGTCCGGGGCCAACGTCCTGACTTTC CASSPKGSGANVLTF
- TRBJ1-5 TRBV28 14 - TGTGCCAGCAGTGGCAGGGTGTGGAATCAGCCCCAGCATTTT CASSGRVWNQPQHF
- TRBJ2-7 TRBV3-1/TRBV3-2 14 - TGTGCCAGCAGCCATCGGACAGAGCCCTACGAGCAGTACTTC CASSHRTEPYEQYF
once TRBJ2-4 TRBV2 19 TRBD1 TGTGCCAGCAGTGAATGGGGGACAGGGGAGGCCCTAGCCAAAAACATTCAGTACTTC CASSEWGTGEALAKNIQYF
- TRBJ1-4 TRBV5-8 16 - TGTGCCAGCAGCTTGGATTGGGGGGGCACTAATGAAAAACTGTTTTTT CASSLDWGGTNEKLFF
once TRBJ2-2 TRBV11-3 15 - TGTGCCAGCAGCCCCCGAGGTAGTAACACCGGGGAGCTGTTTTTT CASSPRGSNTGELFF